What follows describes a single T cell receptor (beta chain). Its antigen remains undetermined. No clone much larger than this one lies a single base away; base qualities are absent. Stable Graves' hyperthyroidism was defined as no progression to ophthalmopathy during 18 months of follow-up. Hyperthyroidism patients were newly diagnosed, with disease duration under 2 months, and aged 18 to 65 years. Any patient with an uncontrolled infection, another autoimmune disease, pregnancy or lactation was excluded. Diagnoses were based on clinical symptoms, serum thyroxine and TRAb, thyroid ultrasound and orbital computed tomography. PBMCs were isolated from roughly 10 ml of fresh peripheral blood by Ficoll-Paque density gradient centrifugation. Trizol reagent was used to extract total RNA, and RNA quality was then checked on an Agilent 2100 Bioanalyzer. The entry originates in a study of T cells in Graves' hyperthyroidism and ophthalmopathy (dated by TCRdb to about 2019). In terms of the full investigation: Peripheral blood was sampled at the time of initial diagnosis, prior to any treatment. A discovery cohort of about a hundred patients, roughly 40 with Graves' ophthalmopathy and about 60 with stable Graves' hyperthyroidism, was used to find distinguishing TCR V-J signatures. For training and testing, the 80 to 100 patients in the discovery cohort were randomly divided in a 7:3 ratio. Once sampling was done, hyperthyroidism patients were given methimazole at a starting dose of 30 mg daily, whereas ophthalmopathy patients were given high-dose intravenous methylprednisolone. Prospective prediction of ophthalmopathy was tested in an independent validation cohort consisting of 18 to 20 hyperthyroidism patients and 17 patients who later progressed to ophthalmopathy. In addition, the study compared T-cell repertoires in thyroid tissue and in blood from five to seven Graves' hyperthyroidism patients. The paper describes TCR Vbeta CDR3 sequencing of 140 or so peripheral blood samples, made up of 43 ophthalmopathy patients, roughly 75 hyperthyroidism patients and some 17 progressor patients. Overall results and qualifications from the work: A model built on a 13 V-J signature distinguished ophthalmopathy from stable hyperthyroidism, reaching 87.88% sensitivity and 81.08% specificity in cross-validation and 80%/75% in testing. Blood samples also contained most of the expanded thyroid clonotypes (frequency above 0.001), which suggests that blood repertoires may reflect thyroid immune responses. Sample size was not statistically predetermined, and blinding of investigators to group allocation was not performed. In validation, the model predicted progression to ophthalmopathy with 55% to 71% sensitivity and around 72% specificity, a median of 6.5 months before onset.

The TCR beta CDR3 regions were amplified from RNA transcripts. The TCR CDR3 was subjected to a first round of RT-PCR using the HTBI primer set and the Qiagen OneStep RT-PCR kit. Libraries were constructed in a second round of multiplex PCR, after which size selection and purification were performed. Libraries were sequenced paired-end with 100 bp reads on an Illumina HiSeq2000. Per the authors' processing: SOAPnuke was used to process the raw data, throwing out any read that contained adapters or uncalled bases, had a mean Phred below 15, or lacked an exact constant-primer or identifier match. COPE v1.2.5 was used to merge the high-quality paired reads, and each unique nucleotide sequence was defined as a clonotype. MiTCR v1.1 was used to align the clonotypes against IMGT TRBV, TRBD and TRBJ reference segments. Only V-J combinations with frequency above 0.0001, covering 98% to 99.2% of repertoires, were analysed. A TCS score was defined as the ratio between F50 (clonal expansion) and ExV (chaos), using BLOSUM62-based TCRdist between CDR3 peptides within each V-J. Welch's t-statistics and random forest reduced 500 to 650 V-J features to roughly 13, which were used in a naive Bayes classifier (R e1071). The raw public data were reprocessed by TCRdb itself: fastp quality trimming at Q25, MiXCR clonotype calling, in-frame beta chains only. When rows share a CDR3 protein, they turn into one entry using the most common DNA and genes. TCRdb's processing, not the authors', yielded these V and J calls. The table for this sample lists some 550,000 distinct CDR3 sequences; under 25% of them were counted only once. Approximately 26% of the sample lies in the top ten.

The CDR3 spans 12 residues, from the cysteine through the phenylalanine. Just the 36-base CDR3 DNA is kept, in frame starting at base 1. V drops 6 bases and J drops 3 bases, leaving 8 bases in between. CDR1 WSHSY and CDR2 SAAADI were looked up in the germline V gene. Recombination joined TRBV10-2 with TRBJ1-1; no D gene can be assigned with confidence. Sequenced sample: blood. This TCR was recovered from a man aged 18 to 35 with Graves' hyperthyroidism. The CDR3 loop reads CASRFTDTEAFF. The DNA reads TGCGCCAGCAGATTCACGGACACTGAAGCTTTCTTT.